The next 16 T cell receptor beta chains were all read from a single sample in a study of blood T cell repertoires in COVID-19. Profiling relied on immunoSEQ multiplex PCR, and the TCRdb table lists in-frame clones only, not all of them. Here the sample spans 75,000 to 85,000 clones, approximately 81% being singletons. The sequencing sample was made of peripheral blood. These receptors all stem from a man between 60 and 70 years old with COVID-19, enrolled during active disease.

This chain connects TRBV6-5 to TRBJ1-2, with 10 bases identical to TRBD1. Trimming at V came to 6 bases and at J to 8 bases, leaving 9 bases not matched to a gene. The CDR3 has 14 residues. CDR1 MNHEY and CDR2 SVGAGI come from the germline V gene. As DNA, the CDR3 is TGTGCCAGCAGGGCGGGTTCGGACAGGGGGGGCTACACCTTC. It encodes CASRAGSDRGGYTF.

The chain is built from TRBV3-1 (or the pseudogene TRBV3-2) and TRBJ1-1; D ambiguous. The CDR3 covers 15 residues. CDR1 and CDR2 (germline): LGHDT, YNNKEL (reference sequence). The germline V and J ends were trimmed by 3 bases and 8 bases, with 19 bases remaining between them. The chain's CDR3 is CASSHQPWEGKEAFF. The CDR3 DNA sequence: TGTGCCAGCAGCCATCAACCCTGGGAGGGCAAGGAAGCTTTCTTT.

This clone was observed a few times. The chain links TRBV28 to TRBJ1-5; D call uncertain. Germline values: CDR1 MDHEN, CDR2 SYDVKM. The CDR3 loop spans 15 amino acids. V shed 8 bases and J shed 0 bases, with 14 bases lying between them. CDR3 in amino acids: CASSSSGYSNQPQHF. The CDR3 DNA is TGTGCCAGCTCCTCCTCGGGGTATAGCAATCAGCCCCAGCATTTT.

This clone showed up just a few times. This sequence joins TRBV10-3 and TRBJ1-2; 7 bases fit TRBD1. J gave up 0 bases and V 7 bases, and 5 bases lay outside the gene matches. Germline CDR1 reads ENHRY; CDR2 reads SYGVKD. The CDR3 spans 14 residues. The DNA for the CDR3 is TGTGCCATCAAAGGACAGGATGCTAACTATGGCTACACCTTC. Amino acid sequence: CAIKGQDANYGYTF.

This clone was observed at least ten times. The rearrangement links TRBV19 to TRBJ2-7; weak D call: TRBD1 (6 bases). Germline assignment: CDR1 LNHDA and CDR2 SQIVND (reference sequence). Trimming removed 5 bases at V and 2 bases at J, with 19 bases between. The CDR3 spans 16 residues. The CDR3 DNA reads as TGTGCCAGTAGTTCCAGCCCGGGACACCTAACCTACGAGCAGTACTTC. Residues: CASSSSPGHLTYEQYF.

The chain employs TRBV7-3 and TRBJ2-3, with 14 positions matching TRBD2. CDR3 size: 17 residues. Losses at the gene ends were 4 bases for V and 3 bases for J; bases not matched to a gene: 6. Germline CDR1 SGHTA, CDR2 FQGTGA. The CDR3 reads CASSSGTSGGWTDTQYF. DNA for the CDR3: TGTGCCAGCAGCTCCGGGACTAGCGGGGGTTGGACAGATACGCAGTATTTT.

This chain links TRBV7-6 with TRBJ2-1, with 8 bases lining up with TRBD1. V trimming: 4 bases; J trimming: 4 bases; junction bases outside the gene matches: 6. This CDR3 region has 15 residues. CDR1 and CDR2 (germline): SGHVS, FNYEAQ. CDR3 bases: TGTGCCAGCAGCTCGGGGACAGGAGTTTACAATGAGCAGTTCTTC. Residues: CASSSGTGVYNEQFF. The full variable domain, its missing parts supplied by reference TRBV7-6 and TRBJ2-1, is GAGVSQSPRYKVTKRGQDVALRCDPISGHVSLYWYRQALGQGPEFLTYFNYEAQQDKSGLPNDRFSAERPEGSISTLTIQRTEQRDSAMYRCASSSGTGVYNEQFFGPGTRLTVL.

V is TRBV15 and J is TRBJ1-3; D might be TRBD1 (6 bases). This CDR3 contains 17 residues. Germline values: CDR1 LNHNV, CDR2 YYDKDF (reference sequence). The V gene lost 2 bases and the J gene lost 2 bases, with 16 bases spanning the gap. Written as DNA, the CDR3 is TGTGCCACCAGCAGACAAGGGGGTGGGGCAGCTGGAAACACCATATATTTT. Its protein is CATSRQGGGAAGNTIYF.

V gene TRBV7-9 combines with J gene TRBJ1-2; 11 bases map to TRBD1. The CDR3 loop spans 15 amino acids. In germline, CDR1 is SEHNR, CDR2 FQNEAQ (reference sequence). The V and J ends lost 4 bases and 6 bases, in that order; junction bases with no gene match: 7. The CDR3 region has the DNA TGTGCCAGCAGCTCGGACAGGGGGCAATCGGATGGCTACACCTTC. Protein product: CASSSDRGQSDGYTF.

J is TRBJ1-4 and V is TRBV28; weak D call: TRBD1 (6 bases). Germline CDR1 MDHEN, CDR2 SYDVKM. V lost 7 bases and J 7 bases, leaving 16 bases between the germline ends. The CDR3 totals 14 residues. The DNA of the CDR3 is TGTGCCAGCACGACAGCTAGGGGGGGTGAAAAACTGTTTTTT. Translated, it gives CASTTARGGEKLFF.

V gene TRBV19 combines with J gene TRBJ2-7, with 11 nucleotides matching TRBD1. There are 14 residues in the CDR3. The J segment lost 4 bases and the V segment lost 6 bases, leaving 5 bases of the junction unmatched. The V gene's germline CDR1 is LNHDA and CDR2 SQIVND (reference sequence). The CDR3 sequence is CASRLGQGVYEQYF. The CDR3 nucleotides read TGTGCCAGTAGACTGGGACAGGGGGTGTACGAGCAGTACTTC.

The chain employs TRBV7-6 and TRBJ2-1, with D possibly TRBD1 on 5 matching bases. The CDR3 loop spans 15 amino acids. In germline, CDR1 is SGHVS, CDR2 FNYEAQ. The V gene lost 5 bases and the J gene lost 2 bases, with 13 bases spanning the gap. CDR3 sequence: CASSPQAGTYNEQFF. The CDR3 nucleotides are TGTGCCAGCAGCCCCCAGGCAGGGACCTACAATGAGCAGTTCTTC.

The chain joins TRBV27 to TRBJ1-1, with 9 bases matching TRBD1. V lost 4 bases to trimming and J lost 0 bases; unmatched junction nucleotides: 6. This CDR3 spans 16 amino acids. CDR1 is MNHEY, CDR2 SMNVEV, per germline (reference sequence). This chain's CDR3 is CASSSGTGLMNTEAFF. In DNA form, the CDR3 reads TGTGCCAGCAGTTCCGGGACAGGGCTCATGAACACTGAAGCTTTCTTT.

The gene calls are TRBV2 and TRBJ1-2; D is possibly TRBD1 (6 bases). CDR1 is SNHLY and CDR2 is FYNNEI in the germline V gene. This CDR3 has 15 amino acids. V lost 3 bases and J 5 bases, leaving 16 bases between the germline ends. CDR3 sequence: CASSEVEGGAYGYTF. The CDR3 nucleotides are TGTGCCAGCAGTGAGGTTGAGGGGGGGGCTTATGGCTACACCTTC.

The V gene is TRBV14, the J gene TRBJ2-7, with TRBD1 matching 8 bases. This CDR3 spans 14 amino acids. The trim removed 7 bases at V and 2 bases at J, leaving 7 bases unmatched. The V gene's germline CDR1 is SGHDN and CDR2 FVKESK. The CDR3 coding sequence is TGTGCCAGCAAGTCAAGACAGGGGCCCTACGAGCAGTACTTC. Amino acid sequence: CASKSRQGPYEQYF.

The rearrangement joins TRBV11-2 to TRBJ2-3; the D is unclear. This CDR3 comprises 12 residues. V lost 1 base and J lost 4, with 3 bases in between. The germline V gene has CDR1 SGHAT and CDR2 FQNNGV. CDR3 bases: TGTGCCAGCAGCTTAGCGGCAGATACGCAGTATTTT. This translates into CASSLAADTQYF.